This is a list of T cell receptor beta chains from one sample in a study of metastatic and nonmetastatic thyroid tumors. TCRdb re-called the PCR reads via MiXCR. The sample holds roughly 18,000 clones; less than 35% are singletons and the top ten take around 13%. The specimen was tumor tissue. The receptors were gathered from a female donor with papillary thyroid cancer or a benign thyroid nodule (not recorded which). Some clones in this sample may be carry-over from other donors' samples. Each CDR3 is given without its conserved first and last residue. Each record gives: J gene, V gene, CDR3 protein.

TRBJ2-7 | TRBV30 | AWELADAYEQY
TRBJ1-2 | TRBV28 | ASSLEGGYGYT
TRBJ1-5 | TRBV19 | ASSMGHARPQH
TRBJ1-2 | TRBV3-1 | ASSPIGQEVWGGYT
TRBJ1-1 | TRBV9 | ASSVSGGTEAF
TRBJ2-7 | TRBV2 | ASTGQGSAYEQY
TRBJ2-1 | TRBV11-2 | ASKDWDEQF
TRBJ1-2 | TRBV28 | ASSPAPGGGDGYT
TRBJ2-3 | TRBV5-5 | ASSQGLAGTDTQY
TRBJ2-7 | TRBV6-1 | ASSEASPNTYEQY
TRBJ2-2 | TRBV4-1 | ASSRPRSQGPPELF
TRBJ2-1 | TRBV2 | ASQQGPDYNEQF
TRBJ2-2 | TRBV4-1 | ASSQDRATIGGGELF
TRBJ1-2 | TRBV28 | ASSFRAGYGYT
TRBJ2-2 | TRBV7-2 | ASSLKNFNTGELF
TRBJ1-1 | TRBV6-1 | ASSIQGGNTEAF
TRBJ1-2 | TRBV6-1 | ATKTGFYVYT
TRBJ2-3 | TRBV27 | ASRTGQLTDTQY
TRBJ2-2 | TRBV10-1 | ASLGLAGMERANTGELF
TRBJ2-7 | TRBV27 | ASSLVQGTYEQY
TRBJ1-2 | TRBV10-3 | AISAGQGNYGYT
TRBJ1-2 | TRBV19 | ASSIYRTANYGYT
TRBJ2-1 | TRBV4-1 | ASSLTGTSGVNDQF
TRBJ2-2 | TRBV12-3/TRBV12-4 | ASGRDTGGSGELF
TRBJ2-1 | TRBV6-6 | ASSYSQGVSNEQF
TRBJ2-1 | TRBV4-1 | ASSQVGESNEQF
TRBJ2-7 | TRBV12-3/TRBV12-4 | ASRVSGRYSYEQY
TRBJ1-2 | TRBV28 | ASSLIPTRGYT
TRBJ2-7 | TRBV11-2 | ANRPRSGTESSYEQY
TRBJ1-1 | TRBV18 | ANSRGMNTEAF
TRBJ2-7 | TRBV9 | ASSPTGDWLYEQY
TRBJ2-3 | TRBV4-1 | ASSQGLYRGTTDTQY
TRBJ2-1 | TRBV27 | AGAECMQCEQF
TRBJ2-7 | TRBV27 | ASSLRGYEQY
TRBJ1-2 | TRBV9 | ASSADRAYGYT
TRBJ1-5 | TRBV12-5 | ASGLVLGVTSNQPQH
TRBJ2-5 | TRBV6-1 | ASTPLGIGPRRGTQY
TRBJ2-2 | TRBV10-3 | AIRGRLTGELF
TRBJ2-2 | TRBV12-3/TRBV12-4 | ASLPDRNTGELF
TRBJ2-7 | TRBV20-1 | SASPREGTAEQY
TRBJ1-2 | TRBV5-5 | ASSLLGDGYT
TRBJ2-7 | TRBV2 | ASSRAPDEQY
TRBJ2-7 | TRBV27 | ASSPTGGPYEQY
TRBJ1-6 | TRBV28 | ASTVPGQGSPLH
TRBJ1-1 | TRBV20-1 | SAQGSGNTEAF
TRBJ1-2 | TRBV19 | ASSPIDRAYGYT
TRBJ2-3 | TRBV12-3/TRBV12-4 | ASSTSRGTDTQY
TRBJ1-5 | TRBV7-2 | ASSLARQPQH
TRBJ2-7 | TRBV12-3/TRBV12-4 | ASRRGGEVYEQY
TRBJ2-1 | TRBV28 | ASSPYPGRSRGLTWEQF
TRBJ2-1 | TRBV11-2 | ASSLDELAGVDEQF
TRBJ2-5 | TRBV6-1 | ASSVLGTSGETQY
TRBJ1-6 | TRBV19 | ASSRQTPNSPLH
TRBJ2-3 | TRBV24-1 | ATSDFGQESTDTQY
TRBJ2-5 | TRBV28 | ASSLGQRDQETQY
TRBJ2-5 | TRBV5-1 | ASSLGQGGFQETQY
TRBJ2-1 | TRBV12-3/TRBV12-4 | ASSFGTGSYNEQF
TRBJ2-6 | TRBV10-1 | ASSESNSGANVLT
TRBJ2-7 | TRBV2 | ASRREYRVGEDEQY